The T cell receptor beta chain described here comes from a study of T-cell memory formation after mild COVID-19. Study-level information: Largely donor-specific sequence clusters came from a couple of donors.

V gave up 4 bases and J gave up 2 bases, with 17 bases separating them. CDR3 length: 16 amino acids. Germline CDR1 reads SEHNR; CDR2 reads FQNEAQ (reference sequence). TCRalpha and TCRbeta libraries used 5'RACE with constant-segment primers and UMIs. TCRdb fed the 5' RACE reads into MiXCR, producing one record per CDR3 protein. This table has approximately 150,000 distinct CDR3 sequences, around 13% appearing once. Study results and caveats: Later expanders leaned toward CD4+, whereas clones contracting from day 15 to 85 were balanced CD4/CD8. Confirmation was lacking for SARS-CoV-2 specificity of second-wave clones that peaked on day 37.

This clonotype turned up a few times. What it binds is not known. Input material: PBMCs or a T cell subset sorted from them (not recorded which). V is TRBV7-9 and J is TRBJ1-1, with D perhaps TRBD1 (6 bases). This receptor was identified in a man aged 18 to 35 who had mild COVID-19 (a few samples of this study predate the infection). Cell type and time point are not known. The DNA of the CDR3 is TGTGCCAGCAGCTCCCCTTTGGGCAGGGGCAACACTGAAGCTTTCTTT. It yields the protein CASSSPLGRGNTEAFF.